The 15 T cell receptor beta chains below come from one sample, sequenced in a study of T cells after yellow fever vaccination. TCRdb passed the 5' RACE reads through MiXCR, listing each CDR3 protein once. The sample holds about 400,000 distinct CDR3 sequences, roughly 12% seen once. This material consisted of PBMCs, taken on the day of the first yellow fever vaccination. The receptor set was obtained from a man aged 18 to 35 who received the YFV17D yellow fever vaccine.

There are a few counts of this clonotype. The genes are TRBV7-8 and TRBJ2-2; 13 bases map to TRBD2. V lost 10 bases and J lost 4; bases outside the gene matches: 6. CDR1 SGHVS and CDR2 FQNEAQ come from the germline V gene. The CDR3 is 15 residues long. Here the CDR3 DNA reads TGTGCCACCCGACTAGCGGGGGGTGGCACCGGGGAGCTGTTTTTT. Its protein is CATRLAGGGTGELFF.

This clonotype was observed a few times. The genes are TRBV4-3 and TRBJ2-3, with 8 bases matching TRBD2. Germline V gene sequence: CDR1 LGHNA, CDR2 YSLEER. Trimming cost V 0 bases and J 2 bases; bases outside gene matches: 4. The CDR3 has 16 residues. The CDR3 sequence is CASSQDSGGVTDTQYF. The DNA of the CDR3 is TGCGCCAGCAGCCAAGACTCGGGGGGGGTCACAGATACGCAGTATTTT.

This clonotype was seen at least ten times. V is TRBV18 and J is TRBJ2-5; 7 nucleotides match TRBD2. The CDR3 totals 13 residues. Germline CDR1 and CDR2: KGHSH and LQKENI. The junction had 0 bases not matched to a gene; V was cut back by 3 bases and J by 2 bases. The CDR3 is CASSPRGQETQYF. CDR3 DNA: TGTGCCAGCTCACCGCGGGGGCAAGAGACCCAGTACTTC.

This clonotype was counted only a few times. V is TRBV11-2 and J is TRBJ2-1; TRBD2 matches 10 bases. V lost 5 bases and J lost 8; bases outside the gene matches: 18. The CDR3 is made up of 18 amino acids. The germline gives CDR1 SGHAT, CDR2 FQNNGV. The CDR3 nucleotides are TGTGCCAGCAGCCCGGTGGTAGCGGGGGGTATTCATCTGGATGAGCAGTTCTTC. Protein sequence: CASSPVVAGGIHLDEQFF.

This clonotype was seen only a few times. The chain couples TRBV27 to TRBJ2-2; possible D gene TRBD1, 6 bases. This CDR3 comprises 13 residues. The V end was cut by 6 bases, the J end by 4 bases, with 9 bases between. Germline V CDR1 and CDR2: MNHEY, SMNVEV (reference sequence). As DNA, the CDR3 is TGTGCCAGCAGATTGACAGGCACCGGGGAGCTGTTTTTT. As protein: CASRLTGTGELFF.

This clonotype has just a few counts. The chain uses TRBV12-3 or TRBV12-4 and TRBJ2-6; D ambiguous. Between the trimmed V and J ends, which lost 3 bases and 4 bases, there was a span of 16 bases. The CDR3 has 17 residues. CDR3 in amino acids: CASSLFSGSIGANVLTF. CDR3 bases: TGTGCCAGCAGTTTGTTTAGTGGGTCGATAGGGGCCAACGTCCTGACTTTC.

This clonotype was observed a few times. The chain uses TRBV5-1 and TRBJ2-5, with D possibly being TRBD1 or TRBD2 (6 bases each). The ends were cut back, 2 bases at V and 5 bases at J, with 13 bases in the middle. Germline V gene sequence: CDR1 SGHRS, CDR2 YFSETQ. The length of the CDR3 is 14 residues. Written as DNA, the CDR3 is TGCGCCAGCAGCTTTCGGGGGCTAGAGGAGACCCAGTACTTC. This sequence encodes CASSFRGLEETQYF.

This clonotype was counted ten times or more. The chain employs TRBV5-1 and TRBJ2-1; D is perhaps TRBD2 (5 bases). Germline-derived CDR1 and CDR2 are SGHRS and YFSETQ. Trimming stripped 7 bases from V and 0 bases from J, with 26 bases between. The CDR3 sequence is 19 residues long. CDR3 region: CASCPGKEFNFFSYNEQFF. CDR3 nucleotides: TGCGCCAGCTGCCCCGGGAAGGAGTTTAATTTTTTCTCCTACAATGAGCAGTTCTTC.

The chain links TRBV10-3 to TRBJ1-2, with D maybe TRBD1 (6 bases). Trimming took 10 bases from V and 5 from J, leaving 20 bases between them. The germline CDR1 and CDR2 sequences are ENHRY and SYGVKD. The length of the CDR3 is 14 residues. CDR3 in amino acids: CANNAGVLGYGYTF. The CDR3 DNA is TGTGCCAATAACGCAGGGGTGTTGGGGTATGGCTACACCTTC.

V is TRBV25-1 and J is TRBJ2-2; D is possibly TRBD1 or TRBD2 (7 bases each). This CDR3 contains 16 residues. Germline V gene sequence: CDR1 MGHDK, CDR2 SYGVNS. V was pared by 6 bases and J by 2 bases, with 16 bases between. As DNA, the CDR3 is TGTGCCAGCAGCCTGGGGGGGACAGTTAACACCGGGGAGCTGTTTTTT. Encoded protein: CASSLGGTVNTGELFF.

The V call is TRBV10-1, the J call TRBJ2-3, with 7 bases fitting TRBD2. Trimming at V came to 8 bases and at J to 2 bases, leaving 7 bases not matched to a gene. CDR1 and CDR2 (germline): WNHNN, SYGVQD (reference sequence). The CDR3 length is 14 residues. CDR3 nucleotides: TGCGCCAGCTCTCCGTGGGACTACACAGATACGCAGTATTTT. Its protein product is CASSPWDYTDTQYF.

The chain has TRBV7-8 and TRBJ1-5; D is possibly TRBD1 (5 bases). V lost 2 bases and J 4 bases, leaving 12 bases between the germline ends. Per the germline V gene, CDR1 is SGHVS and CDR2 is FQNEAQ. CDR3 length: 15 residues. The CDR3 nucleotides are TGTGCCAGCAGCTTATTGGTAAGGGGAAATCAGCCCCAGCATTTT. Translating it yields CASSLLVRGNQPQHF.

The J gene is TRBJ2-3, the V gene TRBV5-4; TRBD2 matches 8 bases. The CDR3 covers 15 residues. Trimming cost V 0 bases and J 3 bases; bases outside gene matches: 3. Germline V CDR1 and CDR2: SGHNT, YYREEE (reference sequence). CDR3: CASSLAERGTDTQYF. CDR3 DNA: TGTGCCAGCAGCTTGGCCGAGCGGGGGACAGATACGCAGTATTTT.

This clonotype was recorded a few times. The rearrangement links TRBV12-3 or TRBV12-4 to TRBJ1-5; the D is unclear. The CDR3 sequence is 14 residues long. Trimming took 3 bases from V and 6 from J, leaving 12 bases between them. CDR3 residues: CASSFLAGGQPQHF. CDR3 in DNA: TGTGCCAGCAGTTTCCTGGCCGGAGGTCAGCCCCAGCATTTT.

The rearrangement uses TRBV18 and TRBJ1-2; D call uncertain. This CDR3 spans 17 amino acids. Germline CDR1 reads KGHSH; CDR2 reads LQKENI. The ends were cut back, 3 bases at V and 5 bases at J, with 22 bases in the middle. The CDR3 spells CASSPPGLKGNDYGYTF. CDR3 sequence (DNA): TGTGCCAGCTCACCTCCCGGGTTGAAGGGCAACGATTATGGCTACACCTTC.